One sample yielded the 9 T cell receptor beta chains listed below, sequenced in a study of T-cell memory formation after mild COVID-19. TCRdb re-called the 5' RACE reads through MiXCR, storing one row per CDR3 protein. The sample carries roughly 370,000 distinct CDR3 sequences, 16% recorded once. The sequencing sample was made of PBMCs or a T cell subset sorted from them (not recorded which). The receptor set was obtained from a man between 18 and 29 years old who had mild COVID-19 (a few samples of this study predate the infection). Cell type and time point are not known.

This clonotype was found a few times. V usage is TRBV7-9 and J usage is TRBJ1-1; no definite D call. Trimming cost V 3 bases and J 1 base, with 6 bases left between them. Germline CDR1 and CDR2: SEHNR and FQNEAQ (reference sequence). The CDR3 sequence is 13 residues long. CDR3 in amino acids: CASSFDANTEAFF. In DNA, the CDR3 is TGTGCCAGCAGCTTTGATGCGAACACTGAAGCTTTCTTT.

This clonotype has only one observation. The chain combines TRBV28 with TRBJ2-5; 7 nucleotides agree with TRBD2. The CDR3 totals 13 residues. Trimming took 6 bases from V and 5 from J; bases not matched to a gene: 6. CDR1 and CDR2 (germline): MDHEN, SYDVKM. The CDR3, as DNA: TGTGCCAGCAGCATGGGAGGGGATGAGACCCAGTACTTC. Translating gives CASSMGGDETQYF.

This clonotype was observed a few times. CDR3 residues: CASSQVDLGLSSGATFF. CDR3 bases: TGCGCCAGCAGCCAAGTGGACCTTGGATTAAGTAGCGGTGCTACTTTCTTT. The gene calls are TRBV4-1 and TRBJ1-1; D gene ambiguous. Germline V gene sequence: CDR1 MGHRA, CDR2 YSYEKL. V was clipped by 1 base and J by 12 bases, with 27 bases between them. The CDR3 loop spans 17 amino acids.

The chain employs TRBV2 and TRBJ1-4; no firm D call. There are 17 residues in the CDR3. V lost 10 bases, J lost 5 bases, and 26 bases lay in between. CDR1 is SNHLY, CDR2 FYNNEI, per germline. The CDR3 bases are TGTGCCACCTTCCGGTCGGGCCTTAAGCTGGGGAATGAAAAACTGTTTTTT. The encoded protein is CATFRSGLKLGNEKLFF.

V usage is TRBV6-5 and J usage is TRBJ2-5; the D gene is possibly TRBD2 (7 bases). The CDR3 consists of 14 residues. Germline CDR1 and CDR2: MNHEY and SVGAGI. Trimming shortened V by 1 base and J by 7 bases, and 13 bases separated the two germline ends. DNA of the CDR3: TGTGCCAGCAGTTACTTACAGGGAGGGAGGACCCAGTACTTC. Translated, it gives CASSYLQGGRTQYF.

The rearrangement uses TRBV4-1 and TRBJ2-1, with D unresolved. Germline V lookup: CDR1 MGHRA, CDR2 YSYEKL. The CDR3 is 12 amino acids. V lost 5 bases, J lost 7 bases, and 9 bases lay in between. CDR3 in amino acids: CASSAHGNEQFF. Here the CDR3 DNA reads TGCGCCAGCAGCGCTCATGGTAATGAGCAGTTCTTC.

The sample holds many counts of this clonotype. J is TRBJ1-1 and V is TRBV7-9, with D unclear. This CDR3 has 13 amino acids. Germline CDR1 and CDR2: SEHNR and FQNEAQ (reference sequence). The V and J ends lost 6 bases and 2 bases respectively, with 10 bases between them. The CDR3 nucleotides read TGTGCCAGCAGTTTACCCCTCAACACTGAAGCTTTCTTT. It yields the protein CASSLPLNTEAFF.

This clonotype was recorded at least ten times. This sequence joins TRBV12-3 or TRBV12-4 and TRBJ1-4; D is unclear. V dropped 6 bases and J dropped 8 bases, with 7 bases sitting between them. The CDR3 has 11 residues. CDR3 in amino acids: CASSLVEKLFF. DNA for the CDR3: TGTGCCAGCAGCTTGGTCGAAAAACTGTTTTTT.

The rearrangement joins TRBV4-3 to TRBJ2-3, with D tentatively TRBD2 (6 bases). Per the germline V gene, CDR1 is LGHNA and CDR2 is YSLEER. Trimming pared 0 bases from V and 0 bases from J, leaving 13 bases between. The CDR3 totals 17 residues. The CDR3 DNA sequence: TGCGCCAGCAGCCAAGATCTATTTGGGGGGAGCACAGATACGCAGTATTTT. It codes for CASSQDLFGGSTDTQYF.